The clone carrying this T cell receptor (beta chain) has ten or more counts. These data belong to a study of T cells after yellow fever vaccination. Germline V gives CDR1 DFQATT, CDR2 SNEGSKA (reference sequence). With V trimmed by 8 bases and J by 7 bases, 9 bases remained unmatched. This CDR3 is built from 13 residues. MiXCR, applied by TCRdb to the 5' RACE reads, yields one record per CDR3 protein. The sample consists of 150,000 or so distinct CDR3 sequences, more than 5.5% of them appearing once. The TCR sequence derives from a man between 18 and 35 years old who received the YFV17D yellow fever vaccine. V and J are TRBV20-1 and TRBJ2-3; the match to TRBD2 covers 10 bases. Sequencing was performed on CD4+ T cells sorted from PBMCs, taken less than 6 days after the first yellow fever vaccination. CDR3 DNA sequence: TGCAGTACGAAGCGGGGGGGCTGGAATACGCAGTATTTT. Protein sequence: CSTKRGGWNTQYF.